A selection of T cell receptor beta chains follows, all from one sample in a study of shared clonotypes between healthy human individuals. The method was immunoSEQ multiplex PCR; TCRdb's version includes in-frame clones alone and lacks a portion of them. The sample consists of about 1 million clones, around 76% of them appearing once. Sample: memory CD4+ T cells sorted from blood. The receptor set was obtained from a man between 18 and 29 years old in good health. CDR3s include the opening cysteine and the closing phenylalanine or tryptophan. D genes are given only for firm matches. The listing skips clone size in some rows; elsewhere it reads once, few, many or a size class.

TRBJ2-2 | TRBV12-5 | few | - | TGTGCTAGTGGTTCCCGGGGGCACACCGGGGAGCTGTTTTTT | CASGSRGHTGELFF
TRBJ1-2 | TRBV21-1 | - | - | TGTGCCAGCAGCACCGAGACAGGGGGCTACACCTTC | CASSTETGGYTF
TRBJ1-4 | TRBV28 | - | TRBD1 | TGTGCCAGCGGAGAACCCGGGACAGGGGGGGAAAAACTGTTTTTT | CASGEPGTGGEKLFF
TRBJ2-7 | TRBV5-6 | - | TRBD1 | TGTGCCAGCAGCACGGGACAGGAGCACGAGCAGTACTTC | CASSTGQEHEQYF
TRBJ2-7 | TRBV19 | many | TRBD1 | TGTGCCAGTAGTACTGGACAGGTGGCCTCCTACGAGCAGTACTTC | CASSTGQVASYEQYF
TRBJ2-3 | TRBV6-5 | - | TRBD1 | TGTGCTTCCCAGGGGGCGGGGCTACCAGATACGCAGTATTTT | CASQGAGLPDTQYF
TRBJ1-5 | TRBV30 | - | TRBD1 | TGTGCCTGGAGGGGACAGGGGGGCAATCAGCCCCAGCATTTT | CAWRGQGGNQPQHF
TRBJ2-3 | TRBV5-1 | - | TRBD2 | TGCGCCAGCAGCTTGGCCAGCGGGGCGAGCACAGATACGCAGTATTTT | CASSLASGASTDTQYF
TRBJ1-1 | TRBV18 | - | - | TGTGCCAGCTCACCATCCGGGGGAAGAACTGAAGCTTTCTTT | CASSPSGGRTEAFF
TRBJ2-6 | TRBV5-8 | - | - | TGTGCCAGCAGCTTCAGGGTCTCTGGGGCCAACGTCCTGACTTTC | CASSFRVSGANVLTF
TRBJ1-2 | TRBV19 | - | TRBD1 | TGTGCCAGTAGGGGACAGGCAAATGGCTACACCTTC | CASRGQANGYTF
TRBJ1-2 | TRBV2 | - | - | TGTGCCAGCAGTGGGGACAAAAACTATGGCTACACCTTC | CASSGDKNYGYTF
TRBJ2-7 | TRBV7-9 | few | TRBD1 | TGTGCCAGCAGCTTAGGGACAGGGGGACCCTACGAGCAGTACTTC | CASSLGTGGPYEQYF
TRBJ2-1 | TRBV10-3 | - | - | TGTGCCATCAGTGAGTCGAGTACCACCTCCTACAATGAGCAGTTCTTC | CAISESSTTSYNEQFF
TRBJ1-3 | TRBV9 | - | - | TGTGCCAGCAGCGTAGACGTTGGAAACACCATATATTTT | CASSVDVGNTIYF